This passage covers 10 T cell receptor beta chains from one sample sequenced in a study of blood T cell repertoires in COVID-19. Generated by immunoSEQ multiplex PCR, the TCRdb table keeps only in-frame clones and is missing some. The table includes around 140,000 clones, 82% detected once. Sample: peripheral blood. The receptors come from a human donor with acute or convalescent COVID-19. The donor label of this sample is uncertain.

This chain connects TRBV6-6 to TRBJ2-2; D might be TRBD1 (6 bases). The CDR3 has 14 amino acids. Deletions cut 6 bases from V and 3 bases from J, with 11 bases between. Germline V gene sequence: CDR1 MNHNY, CDR2 SVGAGI (reference sequence). This CDR3 is CASRVRGDTGELFF. CDR3 nucleotides: TGTGCCAGCAGAGTCAGGGGAGACACCGGGGAGCTGTTTTTT.

V and J are TRBV3-1 (or the pseudogene TRBV3-2) and TRBJ1-2; 7 bases line up with TRBD1. The junction had 7 bases not matched to a gene; V was cut back by 4 bases and J by 8 bases. CDR3 length: 13 amino acids. Germline V gene lookup returns CDR1 LGHDT and CDR2 YNNKEL (reference sequence). The CDR3 sequence: CASSPKQGVGYTF. The CDR3 region has the DNA TGTGCCAGCAGCCCGAAGCAGGGGGTCGGCTACACCTTC.

This clone was counted only a few times. The rearrangement uses TRBV27 and TRBJ1-2; D is undetermined. The CDR3 contains 15 residues. Trimming shortened V by 8 bases and J by 0 bases, and 16 bases separated the two germline ends. Germline CDR1 and CDR2: MNHEY and SMNVEV (reference sequence). The CDR3 region is CASVAGGASNYGYTF. The CDR3 DNA follows: TGTGCCAGCGTAGCGGGAGGCGCGTCTAACTATGGCTACACCTTC.

The V and J genes are TRBV7-2 and TRBJ1-5; perhaps TRBD1 as D (5 bases). The germline V gene has CDR1 SGHTA and CDR2 FQGNSA. The CDR3 has 14 amino acids. The germline V and J ends were trimmed by 5 bases and 3 bases, with 11 bases remaining between them. The CDR3 DNA follows: TGTGCCAGCAGCCGCGACAGAGTCAATCAGCCCCAGCATTTT. Amino acids: CASSRDRVNQPQHF.

This chain joins TRBV10-1 and TRBJ1-2; no clear D gene. V dropped 7 bases and J dropped 0 bases, with 12 bases sitting between them. The CDR3 runs 14 residues. CDR1 WNHNN and CDR2 SYGVQD come from the germline V gene (reference sequence). The CDR3 loop is CASTCSIANYGYTF. The CDR3 DNA reads as TGCGCCAGCACATGTTCCATAGCTAACTATGGCTACACCTTC.

The chain couples TRBV12-5 to TRBJ1-2; D uncertain. Trimming stripped 1 base from V and 8 bases from J, with 14 bases between. The germline gives CDR1 LGHNT, CDR2 FRNRAP. The CDR3 has 14 residues. The CDR3 DNA reads TGTGCTAGTGGTTTGGACCCCGGGGTCGGCGGCTACACCTTC. It is translated as CASGLDPGVGGYTF.

This chain uses TRBV15 with TRBJ1-6, with a possible D match to TRBD1 (6 bases). Trimming pared 0 bases from V and 6 bases from J, leaving 9 bases between. The CDR3 runs to 15 residues. CDR1 LNHNV and CDR2 YYDKDF come from the germline V gene (reference sequence). The CDR3 spells CATSRDQGGNSPLHF. The CDR3 nucleotides are TGTGCCACCAGCAGAGATCAAGGGGGTAATTCACCCCTCCACTTT.

This chain connects TRBV2 to TRBJ1-2; the match to TRBD1 covers 11 bases. Germline CDR1 is SNHLY and CDR2 is FYNNEI. The CDR3 has 13 residues. V shed 6 bases and J 8 bases; nucleotides not matched to a gene: 5. CDR3 region: CASRRDRGEGYTF. The CDR3 DNA reads TGTGCCAGCAGGAGGGACAGGGGGGAAGGCTACACCTTC. The full variable domain, rest sourced from reference TRBV2 and TRBJ1-2, is EPEVTQTPSHQVTQMGQEVILRCVPISNHLYFYWYRQILGQKVEFLVSFYNNEISEKSEIFDDQFSVERPDGSNFTLKIRSTKLEDSAMYFCASRRDRGEGYTFGSGTRLTVV.

This rearrangement joins TRBV9 to TRBJ1-2; 7 nucleotides line up with TRBD1. The CDR3 consists of 14 residues. J gave up 8 bases and V 2 bases, and 9 bases lay outside the gene matches. CDR1 is SGDLS and CDR2 is YYNGEE in the germline V gene. CDR3 loop: CASSVHWGQRGYTF. Written as DNA, the CDR3 is TGTGCCAGCAGCGTCCACTGGGGACAGCGAGGCTACACCTTC.

The chain has TRBV9 and TRBJ2-7, with a possible D match to TRBD1 (6 bases). V lost 0 bases and J 6 bases, leaving 16 bases between the germline ends. This CDR3 is 15 amino acids long. Germline CDR1 is SGDLS and CDR2 is YYNGEE. The CDR3 nucleotides read TGTGCCAGCAGCGTAGGAGGGGGTAGAGCGCTCGAGCAGTACTTC. Its translation: CASSVGGGRALEQYF.